The 32 T cell receptor beta chains below all came from one sample that was sequenced in a study of cytomegalovirus exposure and HLA in healthy donors. With 60 Vbeta and 13 Jbeta primers, the PCR was carried out. TCRdb's copy holds only in-frame clones and misses some; the assay was immunoSEQ multiplex PCR. The sample records approximately 93,000 clones, less than 80% being singletons. The material sequenced was PBMCs. These receptors all stem from a woman aged 40-49 years in good health and CMV-seronegative.

Points on this clone: Other DNA sequences in the same sample also yield this CDR3. The chain links TRBV5-1 to TRBJ1-2; 7 positions agree with TRBD1. This CDR3 has 12 residues. The J segment lost 6 bases and the V segment lost 5 bases, leaving 4 bases of the junction unmatched. Germline CDR1 reads SGHRS; CDR2 reads YFSETQ. Written as DNA, the CDR3 is TGCGCCAGCAGTGTTGACAGGGATGGCTACACCTTC. This translates into CASSVDRDGYTF. Full variable domain (remainder filled in from reference TRBV5-1 and TRBJ1-2): KAGVTQTPRYLIKTRGQQVTLSCSPISGHRSVSWYQQTPGQGLQFLFEYFSETQRNKGNFPGRFSGRQFSNSRSEMNVSTLELGDSALYLCASSVDRDGYTFGSGTRLTVV.

The V and J genes are TRBV15 and TRBJ2-5; a weak D match, TRBD1 (6 bases). V lost 0 bases, J lost 6 bases, and 14 bases lay in between. This CDR3 contains 15 residues. The germline V gene encodes CDR1 LNHNV and CDR2 YYDKDF (reference sequence). This CDR3 is CATSRDVRGRKTQYF. The CDR3 coding sequence is TGTGCCACCAGCAGAGATGTCAGGGGCCGGAAGACCCAGTACTTC.

The gene calls are TRBV7-2 and TRBJ2-1, with 9 nucleotides matching TRBD2. This CDR3 is 15 amino acids long. The germline V gene has CDR1 SGHTA and CDR2 FQGNSA. The V and J ends lost 2 bases and 5 bases, in that order; junction bases with no gene match: 4. CDR3 nucleotides: TGTGCCAGCAGCTTACTCGCGGGAGGGGACAATGAGCAGTTCTTC. Its protein is CASSLLAGGDNEQFF.

The table lists this clone with a few counts. The V gene is TRBV2, the J gene TRBJ1-1; D not certain. The CDR3 sequence is 13 residues long. Germline assignment: CDR1 SNHLY and CDR2 FYNNEI. Trimming took off 8 bases at V and 2 bases at J, with 12 bases between the two ends. The CDR3 is CASSFHLNTEAFF. The CDR3 bases are TGTGCCAGCTCGTTCCACTTAAACACTGAAGCTTTCTTT. The complete variable domain, with remaining parts taken from reference TRBV2 and TRBJ1-1, reads EPEVTQTPSHQVTQMGQEVILRCVPISNHLYFYWYRQILGQKVEFLVSFYNNEISEKSEIFDDQFSVERPDGSNFTLKIRSTKLEDSAMYFCASSFHLNTEAFFGQGTRLTVV.

This chain links TRBV5-6 with TRBJ1-5; 9 bases are a match to TRBD1. Germline CDR1 SGHDT, CDR2 YYEEEE. This CDR3 is built from 16 residues. J gave up 8 bases and V 2 bases, and 11 bases lay outside the gene matches. CDR3 residues: CASSLLRQGEREPQHF. In nucleotides, the CDR3 is TGTGCCAGCAGCTTATTGAGACAGGGGGAAAGGGAGCCCCAGCATTTT.

V usage is TRBV7-9 and J usage is TRBJ1-5; D ambiguous. The germline V and J ends were trimmed by 2 bases and 4 bases, with 3 bases remaining between them. This CDR3 has 12 amino acids. CDR1 and CDR2 (germline): SEHNR, FQNEAQ (reference sequence). The CDR3 reads CASSLPNQPQHF. The CDR3 DNA sequence: TGTGCCAGCAGCTTACCGAATCAGCCCCAGCATTTT. Looking up the rest from reference TRBV7-9 and TRBJ1-5 gives the full variable domain: DTGVSQNPRHKITKRGQNVTFRCDPISEHNRLYWYRQTLGQGPEFLTYFQNEAQLEKSRLLSDRFSAERPKGSFSTLEIQRTEQGDSAMYLCASSLPNQPQHFGDGTRLSIL.

This chain joins TRBV25-1 and TRBJ2-5; 9 bases line up with TRBD2. The CDR3 extends over 14 amino acids. Trimming cost V 3 bases and J 4 bases; bases outside gene matches: 3. Germline-derived CDR1 and CDR2 are MGHDK and SYGVNS. The CDR3 is CASSEREGGETQYF. In DNA form, the CDR3 reads TGTGCCAGCAGTGAGCGGGAGGGTGGAGAGACCCAGTACTTC.

The chain joins TRBV29-1 to TRBJ1-2; D is uncertain. Trimming removed 3 bases from V and 7 bases from J, with 3 bases in between. The CDR3 is made up of 9 amino acids. Germline values: CDR1 SQVTM, CDR2 ANQGSEA. DNA for the CDR3: TGCAGCGTTGACGGTGGCTACACCTTC. Its protein is CSVDGGYTF. The whole variable domain, filled in from reference TRBV29-1 and TRBJ1-2, reads SAVISQKPSRDICQRGTSLTIQCQVDSQVTMMFWYRQQPGQSLTLIATANQGSEATYESGFVIDKFPISRPNLTFSTLTVSNMSPEDSSIYLCSVDGGYTFGSGTRLTVV.

The V gene is TRBV4-3, the J gene TRBJ2-2, with a tentative D call TRBD1 (5 bases). V gave up 1 base and J gave up 5 bases, with 8 bases separating them. Looked up from germline, CDR1 is LGHNA and CDR2 is YSLEER. The CDR3 loop spans 14 amino acids. In DNA form, the CDR3 reads TGCGCCAGCAGCCAAGTCCAGGGAACCGGGGAGCTGTTTTTT. The encoded protein is CASSQVQGTGELFF.

The V and J genes are TRBV5-1 and TRBJ1-2, with D tentatively TRBD1 (6 bases). The CDR3 covers 12 residues. In germline, CDR1 is SGHRS, CDR2 YFSETQ. Trimming pared 3 bases from V and 8 bases from J, leaving 11 bases between. The CDR3 sequence: CASSYSGEGYTF. The CDR3 nucleotides read TGCGCCAGCAGCTACTCAGGGGAGGGCTACACCTTC.

The chain is built from TRBV5-1 and TRBJ1-6; 7 bases match TRBD1. Germline-derived CDR1 and CDR2 are SGHRS and YFSETQ. J was trimmed by 8 bases and V by 2 bases; bases with no gene match: 4. The CDR3 is made up of 14 amino acids. CDR3 DNA sequence: TGCGCCAGCAGCTTCACAGGGGTGGATTCACCCCTCCACTTT. Translation gives CASSFTGVDSPLHF.

The rearrangement joins TRBV19 to TRBJ2-1; TRBD1 is a possible D gene (5 bases). Trimming took 6 bases from V and 6 from J, leaving 12 bases between them. The CDR3 has 13 amino acids. Germline V gives CDR1 LNHDA, CDR2 SQIVND (reference sequence). This chain's CDR3 is CASSFRVLNEQFF. The CDR3 coding sequence is TGTGCCAGTAGCTTCAGGGTTCTCAATGAGCAGTTCTTC.

The V and J genes are TRBV28 and TRBJ1-5; D unresolved. The V end lost 5 bases, the J end lost 0 bases, and 14 bases lay between the germline ends. This CDR3 has 16 residues. Germline V gene lookup returns CDR1 MDHEN and CDR2 SYDVKM. The CDR3 protein is CASSPQYAYSNQPQHF. The DNA for the CDR3 is TGTGCCAGCAGTCCACAGTACGCCTATAGCAATCAGCCCCAGCATTTT.

The rearrangement links TRBV7-2 to TRBJ1-4; D not certain. Between the trimmed V and J ends, which lost 0 bases and 8 bases, there was a span of 10 bases. The CDR3 runs 14 residues. Germline values: CDR1 SGHTA, CDR2 FQGNSA. CDR3 sequence: CASSLAWRKEKLFF. CDR3 sequence (DNA): TGTGCCAGCAGCTTAGCTTGGCGGAAAGAAAAACTGTTTTTT.

This clone came up once. The chain recombines TRBV27 with TRBJ1-3; D possibly corresponds to TRBD1 (6 bases). This CDR3 has 15 amino acids. The V and J ends lost 6 bases and 1 base respectively, with 13 bases between them. Germline V lookup: CDR1 MNHEY, CDR2 SMNVEV (reference sequence). The CDR3 protein is CASSRTGTSGNTIYF. The CDR3 DNA sequence: TGTGCCAGCAGCCGCACAGGGACATCTGGAAACACCATATATTTT.

Turning to this clone: An end of the junction differs from the germline gene, which may be a read error. CDR3 in DNA: TGTGCTAGCAGTTCGCTGGACAGGGCCGAGCAGTACTTC. Translated: CASSSLDRAEQYF. The chain combines TRBV7-7 with TRBJ2-7, with TRBD1 matching over 8 bases. The germline V gene has CDR1 SSHAT and CDR2 FNYEAQ (reference sequence). The CDR3 spans 13 residues.

This sequence joins TRBV9 and TRBJ2-1; 12 bases map to TRBD2. Trimming removed 0 bases from V and 3 bases from J; junction bases left unmatched: 7. The CDR3 consists of 18 residues. Per germline, CDR1 SGDLS and CDR2 YYNGEE. CDR3 sequence: CASSVGLAGGPVYNEQFF. In DNA form, the CDR3 reads TGTGCCAGCAGCGTAGGGCTAGCGGGAGGGCCGGTCTACAATGAGCAGTTCTTC.

The chain carries TRBV19 and TRBJ1-3; TRBD1 is a possible D gene (6 bases). Germline V lookup: CDR1 LNHDA, CDR2 SQIVND (reference sequence). The CDR3 length is 14 residues. V was trimmed by 6 bases and J by 2 bases, leaving 11 bases between them. The CDR3 loop reads CASRSGVAGNTIYF. The CDR3 bases are TGTGCCAGTAGGTCAGGGGTTGCTGGAAACACCATATATTTT.

This clone has only a few counts. The rearrangement uses TRBV19 and TRBJ2-1; D remains ambiguous. There are 14 residues in the CDR3. Between the trimmed V and J ends, which lost 2 bases and 10 bases, there was a span of 15 bases. Germline V gene lookup returns CDR1 LNHDA and CDR2 SQIVND (reference sequence). CDR3 nucleotide sequence: TGTGCCAGTAGTATAAGGCCTCGATCGGAGGAGCAGTTCTTC. It is translated as CASSIRPRSEEQFF.

The genes are TRBV5-1 and TRBJ2-3, with D perhaps TRBD2 (5 bases). There are 16 residues in the CDR3. With 0 bases removed from V and 2 bases from J, the gap between germline ends came to 13 bases. In germline, CDR1 is SGHRS, CDR2 YFSETQ. CDR3 bases: TGCGCCAGCAGCTTGGTAGCGACCATGGACACAGATACGCAGTATTTT. Its protein product is CASSLVATMDTDTQYF. The entire variable domain, with the rest obtained from reference TRBV5-1 and TRBJ2-3, is as follows: KAGVTQTPRYLIKTRGQQVTLSCSPISGHRSVSWYQQTPGQGLQFLFEYFSETQRNKGNFPGRFSGRQFSNSRSEMNVSTLELGDSALYLCASSLVATMDTDTQYFGPGTRLTVL.

The CDR3 DNA is TGTGCCAGCAGTTACTCCCCGGCGCGGGCCAAAAACATTCAGTACTTC. It specifies CASSYSPARAKNIQYF. The V and J genes are TRBV27 and TRBJ2-4; D remains unclear. CDR1 is MNHEY, CDR2 SMNVEV, per germline (reference sequence). The length of the CDR3 is 16 residues. V shed 4 bases and J shed 1 base, with 14 bases lying between them.

This chain joins TRBV27 and TRBJ2-5, with 13 bases aligning to TRBD2. V shed 8 bases and J 11 bases; nucleotides not matched to a gene: 11. The CDR3 covers 14 residues. Per the germline V gene, CDR1 is MNHEY and CDR2 is SMNVEV (reference sequence). The CDR3 sequence: CASRTSGRVGEQYF. The DNA of the CDR3 is TGTGCCAGCCGAACTAGCGGGAGGGTAGGAGAGCAGTACTTC.

On this clone itself: One end of the junction does not line up with germline, which may come from a read error. The chain is built from TRBV10-3 and TRBJ1-2; TRBD1 aligns across 8 bases. The CDR3 is 13 residues long. Germline V gene lookup returns CDR1 ENHRY and CDR2 SYGVKD. The CDR3 DNA reads TGTGCCATCACTGAGGACAGGGACTATGGCTACACCTTC. This codes for CAITEDRDYGYTF.

By frequency in the sample, this clone is medium-sized (0.01 to 0.1%). This chain connects TRBV4-1 to TRBJ1-5, with 7 bases lining up with TRBD1. The CDR3 totals 17 residues. V lost 2 bases and J lost 4; bases outside the gene matches: 11. Germline V CDR1 and CDR2: MGHRA, YSYEKL. The CDR3 reads CASSQTFGQVANQPQHF. In nucleotides, the CDR3 is TGCGCCAGCAGCCAAACCTTCGGACAGGTAGCAAATCAGCCCCAGCATTTT.

The rearrangement joins TRBV19 to TRBJ1-5; 7 bases map to TRBD1. The CDR3 is made up of 13 amino acids. CDR1 LNHDA and CDR2 SQIVND come from the germline V gene (reference sequence). J lost 5 bases, V lost 8 bases, and 6 bases had no gene match. The CDR3 reads CASSDRRYQPQHF. DNA of the CDR3: TGTGCCAGTTCGGACAGGCGATATCAGCCCCAGCATTTT.

The chain is built from TRBV7-8 and TRBJ2-6, with 8 positions matching TRBD1. Germline CDR1 and CDR2: SGHVS and FQNEAQ. Trimming took 4 bases from V and 3 from J; bases not matched to a gene: 5. CDR3 length equals 16 residues. The DNA for the CDR3 is TGTGCCAGCAGCTGGGGACAGGAGAATGGGGCCAACGTCCTGACTTTC. As protein: CASSWGQENGANVLTF.

The chain combines TRBV2 with TRBJ1-1; D is unclear. The CDR3 extends over 16 amino acids. CDR1 is SNHLY and CDR2 is FYNNEI in the germline V gene. The V end lost 11 bases, the J end lost 1 base, and 23 bases lay between the germline ends. The CDR3 loop is CAGTPPSAGSNTEAFF. The CDR3, as DNA: TGTGCCGGTACCCCCCCATCGGCAGGCTCGAACACTGAAGCTTTCTTT.

This clone was detected a few times. The chain recombines TRBV5-1 with TRBJ1-1, with 10 bases matching TRBD1. The J segment lost 3 bases and the V segment lost 4 bases, leaving 15 bases of the junction unmatched. CDR1 is SGHRS and CDR2 is YFSETQ in the germline V gene. This CDR3 comprises 18 residues. As DNA, the CDR3 is TGCGCCAGCAGCCCCGGACAGGGGGTGAGCCTGGGGGACACTGAAGCTTTCTTT. Protein: CASSPGQGVSLGDTEAFF.

The rearrangement links TRBV5-6 to TRBJ2-1; D is perhaps TRBD1 (6 bases). The CDR3 contains 16 residues. Germline-derived CDR1 and CDR2 are SGHDT and YYEEEE. V gave up 1 base and J gave up 7 bases, with 18 bases separating them. CDR3 nucleotide sequence: TGTGCCAGCAGCTTGTGGGGGCGGTTAAGGAGAAATGAGCAGTTCTTC. It yields the protein CASSLWGRLRRNEQFF.

The sample holds a few counts of this clone. The gene calls are TRBV2 and TRBJ1-5, with TRBD1 identical over 8 bases. Losses at the gene ends were 8 bases for V and 5 bases for J; bases not matched to a gene: 2. Germline CDR1 reads SNHLY; CDR2 reads FYNNEI. CDR3 size: 12 residues. In nucleotides, the CDR3 is TGTGCCAGCGGACAGGGTGATCAGCCCCAGCATTTT. Its translation is CASGQGDQPQHF.

This clone was detected only a few times. The chain uses TRBV10-2 and TRBJ2-7; D gene unclear. In germline, CDR1 is WSHSY, CDR2 SAAADI. V was shortened by 4 bases and J by 3 bases, with 10 bases between the two germline ends. This CDR3 is 13 amino acids long. CDR3 sequence: CASSVTSRYEQYF. For the CDR3, the DNA is TGCGCCAGCAGTGTCACTTCCCGCTACGAGCAGTACTTC.

This clone was seen only a few times. The V and J genes are TRBV4-3 and TRBJ1-3; D ambiguous. The germline V gene has CDR1 LGHNA and CDR2 YSLEER. This CDR3 is built from 16 residues. Trimming took off 0 bases at V and 1 base at J, with 10 bases between the two ends. In DNA, the CDR3 is TGCGCCAGCAGCCAAGATCACGGAGGATCTGGAAACACCATATATTTT. It is translated as CASSQDHGGSGNTIYF.